A selection of T cell receptor beta chains follows, all from one sample in a study of blood T cell repertoires in COVID-19. This table comes from immunoSEQ multiplex PCR, and its TCRdb copy is limited to in-frame clones, with some not included. The data hold fewer than 200,000 clones, with 88% observed a single time. The sample comprised peripheral blood. These receptors originate from a man in his sixties with acute or convalescent COVID-19. CDR3s leave out the opening cysteine and the closing phenylalanine or tryptophan. Some rows mark clone size as missing; the rest say once, few, many or name a class of expanded clone.

ASSEDRVDTQY	once	TRBJ2-3	TRBV2
ASSSGGGTNYGYT	.	TRBJ1-2	TRBV18
ASSQDLQGKYYGYT	.	TRBJ1-2	TRBV4-1
ASSQGGNQPQH	.	TRBJ1-5	TRBV6-5
ASSPSPTGSYNEQF	.	TRBJ2-1	TRBV7-3
AWSIGAGTGELF	.	TRBJ2-2	TRBV30
ASSWGVGSSGNTIY	.	TRBJ1-3	TRBV5-6
ASSRPTSGAYNEQF	.	TRBJ2-1	TRBV11-1
ASSQDLPPSSGRARDTQY	.	TRBJ2-3	TRBV3-1/TRBV3-2
ASSVAPGRINEKLF	.	TRBJ1-4	TRBV9
ASSPATGGQNQPQH	.	TRBJ1-5	TRBV18